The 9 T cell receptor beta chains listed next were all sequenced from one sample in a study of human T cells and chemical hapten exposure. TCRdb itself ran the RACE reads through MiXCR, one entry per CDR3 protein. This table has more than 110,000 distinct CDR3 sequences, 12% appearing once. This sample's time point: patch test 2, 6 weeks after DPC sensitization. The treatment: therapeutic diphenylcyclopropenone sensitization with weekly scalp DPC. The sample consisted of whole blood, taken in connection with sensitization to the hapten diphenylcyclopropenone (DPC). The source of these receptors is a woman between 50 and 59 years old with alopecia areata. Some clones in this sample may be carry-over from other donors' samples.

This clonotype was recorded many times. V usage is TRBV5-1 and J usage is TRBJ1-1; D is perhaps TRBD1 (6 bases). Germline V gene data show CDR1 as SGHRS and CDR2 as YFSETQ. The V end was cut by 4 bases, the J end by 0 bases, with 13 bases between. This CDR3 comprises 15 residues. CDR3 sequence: CASSGGDTMNTEAFF. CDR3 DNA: TGCGCCAGCAGCGGGGGGGACACAATGAACACTGAAGCTTTCTTT. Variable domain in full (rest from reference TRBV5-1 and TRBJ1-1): KAGVTQTPRYLIKTRGQQVTLSCSPISGHRSVSWYQQTPGQGLQFLFEYFSETQRNKGNFPGRFSGRQFSNSRSEMNVSTLELGDSALYLCASSGGDTMNTEAFFGQGTRLTVV.

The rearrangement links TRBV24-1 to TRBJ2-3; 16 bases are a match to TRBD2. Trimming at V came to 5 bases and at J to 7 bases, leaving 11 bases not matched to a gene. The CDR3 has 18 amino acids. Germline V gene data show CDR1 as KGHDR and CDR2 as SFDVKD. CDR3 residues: CATSALGTSGRAKNTQYF. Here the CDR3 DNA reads TGTGCCACCAGTGCCCTTGGGACTAGCGGGAGGGCCAAGAATACGCAGTATTTT.

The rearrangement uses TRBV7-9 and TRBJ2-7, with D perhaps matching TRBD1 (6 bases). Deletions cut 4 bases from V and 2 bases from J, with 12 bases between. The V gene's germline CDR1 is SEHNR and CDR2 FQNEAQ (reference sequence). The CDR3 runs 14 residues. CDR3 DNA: TGTGCCAGCAGCTCCGGACAGTTGGCCTACGAGCAGTACTTC. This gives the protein CASSSGQLAYEQYF.

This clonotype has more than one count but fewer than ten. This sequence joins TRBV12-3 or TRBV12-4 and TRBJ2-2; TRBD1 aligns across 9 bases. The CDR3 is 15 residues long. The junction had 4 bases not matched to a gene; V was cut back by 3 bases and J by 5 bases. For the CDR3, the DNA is TGTGCCAGCAGTTTCGGACAGGGGACGACCGGGGAGCTGTTTTTT. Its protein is CASSFGQGTTGELFF.

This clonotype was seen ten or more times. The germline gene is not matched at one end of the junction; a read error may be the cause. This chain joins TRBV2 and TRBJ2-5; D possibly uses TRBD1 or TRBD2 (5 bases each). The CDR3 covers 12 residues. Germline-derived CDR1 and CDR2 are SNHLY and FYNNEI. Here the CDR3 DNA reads TGTGCCAGCAGTGAAGGTCGACAGTTTGGGGGCTTC. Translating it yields CASSEGRQFGGF.

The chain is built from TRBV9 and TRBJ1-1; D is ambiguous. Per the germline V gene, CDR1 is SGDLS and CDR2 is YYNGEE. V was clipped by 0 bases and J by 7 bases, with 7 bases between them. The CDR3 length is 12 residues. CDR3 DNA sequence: TGTGCCAGCAGCGTAGAGCCAGGTGAAGCTTTCTTT. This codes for CASSVEPGEAFF.

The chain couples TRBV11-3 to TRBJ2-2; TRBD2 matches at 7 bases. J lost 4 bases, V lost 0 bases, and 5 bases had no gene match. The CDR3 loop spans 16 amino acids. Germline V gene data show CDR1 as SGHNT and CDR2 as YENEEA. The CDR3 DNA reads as TGTGCCAGCAGCTTAGAGAGCGGGACCGGCACCGGGGAGCTGTTTTTT. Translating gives CASSLESGTGTGELFF.

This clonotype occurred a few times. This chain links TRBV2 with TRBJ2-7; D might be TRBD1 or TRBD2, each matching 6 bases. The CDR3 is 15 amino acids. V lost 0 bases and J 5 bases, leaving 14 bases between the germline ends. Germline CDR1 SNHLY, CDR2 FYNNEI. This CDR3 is CASSEALLRGDEQYF. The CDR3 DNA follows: TGTGCCAGCAGTGAAGCGCTTCTGAGGGGGGACGAGCAGTACTTC.

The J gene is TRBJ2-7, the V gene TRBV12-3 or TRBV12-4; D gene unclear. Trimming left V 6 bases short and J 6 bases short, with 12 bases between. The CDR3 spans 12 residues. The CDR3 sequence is CASSPRVGEQYF. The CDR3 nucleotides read TGTGCCAGCAGCCCCCGGGTTGGCGAGCAGTACTTC.